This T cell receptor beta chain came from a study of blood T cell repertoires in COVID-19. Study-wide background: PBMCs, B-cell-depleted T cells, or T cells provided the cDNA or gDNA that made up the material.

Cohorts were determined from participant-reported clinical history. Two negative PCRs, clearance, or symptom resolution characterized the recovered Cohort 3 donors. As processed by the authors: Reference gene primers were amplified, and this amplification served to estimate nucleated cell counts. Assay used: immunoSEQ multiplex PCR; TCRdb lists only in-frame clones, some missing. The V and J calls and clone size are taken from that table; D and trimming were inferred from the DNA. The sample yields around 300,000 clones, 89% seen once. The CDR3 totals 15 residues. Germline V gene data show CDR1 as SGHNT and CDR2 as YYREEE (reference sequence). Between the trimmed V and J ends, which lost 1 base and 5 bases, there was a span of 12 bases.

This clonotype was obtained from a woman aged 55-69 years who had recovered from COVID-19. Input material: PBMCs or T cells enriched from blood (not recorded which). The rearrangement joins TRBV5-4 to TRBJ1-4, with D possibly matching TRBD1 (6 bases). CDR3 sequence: CASSLSETGNEKLFF. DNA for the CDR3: TGTGCCAGCAGCTTGTCAGAAACAGGGAATGAAAAACTGTTTTTT.